These 32 T cell receptor beta chains originate from one sample sequenced in a study of T cell changes during pregnancy in multiple sclerosis. Assay used: immunoSEQ multiplex PCR; TCRdb lists only in-frame clones, some missing. The sample shows some 76,000 clones, about 90% of them seen only once. The sample in question was CD4+ T cells from peripheral blood mononuclear cells, obtained after pregnancy. All receptors come from a female donor with multiple sclerosis, enrolled in a pregnancy study.

This clone was found once. The chain couples TRBV7-9 to TRBJ2-2, with TRBD2 identical over 8 bases. The CDR3 is 19 amino acids. J gave up 3 bases and V 4 bases, and 16 bases lay outside the gene matches. The V gene's germline CDR1 is SEHNR and CDR2 FQNEAQ (reference sequence). The CDR3 bases are TGTGCCAGCAGCTCTTCGGGTAGCGGGGCACGGATGTACACCGGGGAGCTGTTTTTT. Its translation is CASSSSGSGARMYTGELFF.

The rearrangement joins TRBV4-1 to TRBJ2-1, with D tentatively TRBD1 (6 bases). Germline-derived CDR1 and CDR2 are MGHRA and YSYEKL. This CDR3 comprises 15 residues. V dropped 1 base and J dropped 2 bases, with 9 bases sitting between them. CDR3: CASSQARGPYNEQFF. CDR3 nucleotides: TGCGCCAGCAGCCAAGCCAGGGGACCCTACAATGAGCAGTTCTTC.

This chain uses TRBV5-1 with TRBJ2-3, with 9 bases fitting TRBD2. Trimming at V came to 0 bases and at J to 3 bases, leaving 17 bases not matched to a gene. Per the germline V gene, CDR1 is SGHRS and CDR2 is YFSETQ. There are 20 residues in the CDR3. CDR3 protein: CASSLVWSAGGPIGTDTQYF. The CDR3 nucleotides are TGCGCCAGCAGCTTGGTTTGGTCGGCGGGAGGGCCGATAGGGACAGATACGCAGTATTTT.

The chain combines TRBV28 with TRBJ1-1; D gene uncertain. Trimming stripped 4 bases from V and 7 bases from J, with 16 bases between. Germline V gene data show CDR1 as MDHEN and CDR2 as SYDVKM. The CDR3 sequence is 14 residues long. CDR3 residues: CASSSPFGQLEAFF. The CDR3 DNA follows: TGTGCCAGCAGTTCCCCTTTTGGGCAGCTTGAAGCTTTCTTT. Combining the CDR3 with reference TRBV28 and TRBJ1-1 gives the whole variable domain DVKVTQSSRYLVKRTGEKVFLECVQDMDHENMFWYRQDPGLGLRLIYFSYDVKMKEKGDIPEGYSVSREKKERFSLILESASTNQTSMYLCASSSPFGQLEAFFGQGTRLTVV.

The V gene is TRBV18, the J gene TRBJ2-7, with 8 bases aligning to TRBD1. Unmatched junction bases numbered 14, after V lost 4 bases and J lost 0 bases. CDR3 size: 18 residues. Germline V gene data show CDR1 as KGHSH and CDR2 as LQKENI. The CDR3 bases are TGTGCCAGCTCACTCCTCCCCCTGGACAGGGTTGGCTCCTACGAGCAGTACTTC. Its protein is CASSLLPLDRVGSYEQYF. The entire variable domain, with the rest obtained from reference TRBV18 and TRBJ2-7, is as follows: NAGVMQNPRHLVRRRGQEARLRCSPMKGHSHVYWYRQLPEEGLKFMVYLQKENIIDESGMPKERFSAEFPKEGPSILRIQQVVRGDSAAYFCASSLLPLDRVGSYEQYFGPGTRLTVT.

The chain recombines TRBV7-2 with TRBJ2-7, with TRBD1 identical over 8 bases. The CDR3 is made up of 14 amino acids. Germline V gene lookup returns CDR1 SGHTA and CDR2 FQGNSA. V trimming: 8 bases; J trimming: 3 bases; junction bases outside the gene matches: 9. This chain's CDR3 is CASAPWTGHYEQYF. The CDR3 coding sequence is TGTGCCAGCGCTCCCTGGACAGGGCACTACGAGCAGTACTTC. The entire variable domain, with the rest obtained from reference TRBV7-2 and TRBJ2-7, is as follows: GAGVSQSPSNKVTEKGKDVELRCDPISGHTALYWYRQSLGQGLEFLIYFQGNSAPDKSGLPSDRFSAERTGGSVSTLTIQRTQQEDSAVYLCASAPWTGHYEQYFGPGTRLTVT.

V and J are TRBV19 and TRBJ2-2, with TRBD1 identical over 9 bases. The junction had 3 bases not matched to a gene; V was cut back by 3 bases and J by 13 bases. The CDR3 is 12 amino acids. Germline-derived CDR1 and CDR2 are LNHDA and SQIVND (reference sequence). The CDR3 loop is CASSMGQGALFF. CDR3 nucleotides: TGTGCCAGTAGTATGGGACAGGGTGCGCTGTTTTTT.

V and J are TRBV5-1 and TRBJ2-7; D perhaps matches TRBD1 (5 bases). The CDR3 spans 15 residues. Germline CDR1 SGHRS, CDR2 YFSETQ. The V end was cut by 3 bases, the J end by 5 bases, with 18 bases between. The DNA of the CDR3 is TGCGCCAGCAGCTCGTCGTCGGCAGGGCCCAACGAGCAGTACTTC. This sequence encodes CASSSSSAGPNEQYF.

CDR3 amino acids: CASSRDRGYIQYF. CDR3 DNA: TGTGCCAGCTCCAGAGACAGGGGATACATTCAGTACTTC. The chain uses TRBV6-5 and TRBJ2-4; 8 bases align to TRBD1. Losses at the gene ends were 8 bases for V and 8 bases for J; bases not matched to a gene: 8. Germline-derived CDR1 and CDR2 are MNHEY and SVGAGI. The CDR3 totals 13 residues.

The rearrangement links TRBV19 to TRBJ2-6; TRBD1 aligns across 7 bases. Germline assignment: CDR1 LNHDA and CDR2 SQIVND (reference sequence). Unmatched junction bases numbered 7, after V lost 8 bases and J lost 0 bases. This CDR3 region has 16 residues. CDR3 DNA: TGTGCCAGTTTAGGGCCAGGGGGCTCTGGGGCCAACGTCCTGACTTTC. This translates into CASLGPGGSGANVLTF.

The rearrangement joins TRBV5-1 to TRBJ2-5; D perhaps matches TRBD2 (5 bases). This CDR3 spans 13 amino acids. Trimming left V 5 bases short and J 3 bases short, with 11 bases between. CDR1 SGHRS and CDR2 YFSETQ come from the germline V gene. Written as DNA, the CDR3 is TGCGCCAGCAGAGGCGGGCTCGAAGAGACCCAGTACTTC. It yields the protein CASRGGLEETQYF.

This chain connects TRBV5-1 to TRBJ1-1; 8 positions agree with TRBD1. The CDR3 loop spans 15 amino acids. Germline values: CDR1 SGHRS, CDR2 YFSETQ. Losses at the gene ends were 5 bases for V and 0 bases for J; bases not matched to a gene: 6. CDR3 sequence reads: CASSLDRVVNTEAFF. The CDR3 region has the DNA TGCGCCAGCAGTCTGGACAGGGTGGTGAACACTGAAGCTTTCTTT.

The J gene is TRBJ2-2, the V gene TRBV9, with D maybe TRBD2 (6 bases). The CDR3 covers 16 residues. V shed 0 bases and J shed 0 bases, with 9 bases lying between them. CDR1 and CDR2 from the germline V gene are SGDLS and YYNGEE. CDR3 residues: CASSVVAEANTGELFF. The CDR3 DNA reads TGTGCCAGCAGCGTAGTAGCGGAAGCGAACACCGGGGAGCTGTTTTTT.

The chain links TRBV9 to TRBJ1-3; a weak D match, TRBD1 (6 bases). With 3 bases removed from V and 3 bases from J, the gap between germline ends came to 13 bases. Germline CDR1 reads SGDLS; CDR2 reads YYNGEE. The CDR3 length is 15 residues. CDR3 in DNA: TGTGCCAGCAGCGCGCTGGACAGCTTTGGAAACACCATATATTTT. Translating it yields CASSALDSFGNTIYF.

This chain uses TRBV15 with TRBJ1-5; 7 bases map to TRBD1. V gave up 4 bases and J gave up 3 bases; unmatched junction bases: 6. CDR1 is LNHNV and CDR2 is YYDKDF in the germline V gene (reference sequence). This CDR3 spans 15 amino acids. Here the CDR3 reads CATSTRQGFNQPQHF. The CDR3 DNA reads as TGTGCCACCAGCACCCGACAGGGATTCAATCAGCCCCAGCATTTT. The variable domain in full, with the rest retrieved from reference TRBV15 and TRBJ1-5, is DAMVIQNPRYQVTQFGKPVTLSCSQTLNHNVMYWYQQKSSQAPKLLFHYYDKDFNNEADTPDNFQSRRPNTSFCFLDIRSPGLGDTAMYLCATSTRQGFNQPQHFGDGTRLSIL.

The rearrangement uses TRBV19 and TRBJ1-1; the match to TRBD1 covers 7 bases. V shed 6 bases and J 4 bases; nucleotides not matched to a gene: 11. CDR1 and CDR2 from the germline V gene are LNHDA and SQIVND (reference sequence). This CDR3 spans 15 amino acids. Here the CDR3 reads CASSEQGKGTTEAFF. The CDR3 region has the DNA TGTGCCAGTAGCGAACAGGGGAAGGGGACCACTGAAGCTTTCTTT.

V gene TRBV6-1 combines with J gene TRBJ2-7, with TRBD1 matching 7 bases. J gave up 3 bases and V 5 bases, and 10 bases lay outside the gene matches. Looked up from germline, CDR1 is MNHNS and CDR2 is SASEGT. The CDR3 has 15 residues. The CDR3 here is CASSNQGEFLYEQYF. The DNA for the CDR3 is TGTGCCAGCAGTAATCAGGGGGAGTTCCTCTACGAGCAGTACTTC.

V is TRBV5-1 and J is TRBJ1-1; D is possibly TRBD1 (6 bases). V lost 3 bases and J 0 bases, leaving 24 bases between the germline ends. The CDR3 sequence is 19 residues long. Germline V lookup: CDR1 SGHRS, CDR2 YFSETQ. The CDR3 DNA reads as TGCGCCAGCAGCTCGCCAAACGGACAGCTACCCTCTTTGAACACTGAAGCTTTCTTT. Amino acids: CASSSPNGQLPSLNTEAFF.

This clone appeared a single time. V usage is TRBV4-1 and J usage is TRBJ2-5; D remains unclear. Germline CDR1 is MGHRA and CDR2 is YSYEKL. This CDR3 comprises 16 residues. Trimming removed 3 bases at V and 1 base at J, with 15 bases between. The CDR3 spells CASSQLPAGIQETQYF. CDR3 sequence (DNA): TGCGCCAGCAGCCAGCTACCTGCAGGCATCCAAGAGACCCAGTACTTC.

In this sample, this clone turned up once. This rearrangement joins TRBV10-3 to TRBJ2-2; TRBD1 is a possible D gene (5 bases). Germline V lookup: CDR1 ENHRY, CDR2 SYGVKD. The V and J ends lost 2 bases and 5 bases respectively, with 9 bases between them. The CDR3 is made up of 14 amino acids. The DNA of the CDR3 is TGTGCCATCAGTGAGGGGGCGGATACCGGGGAGCTGTTTTTT. This translates into CAISEGADTGELFF.

V is TRBV7-8 and J is TRBJ1-5; 7 bases map to TRBD1. In germline, CDR1 is SGHVS, CDR2 FQNEAQ. The junction had 1 base not matched to a gene; V was cut back by 3 bases and J by 5 bases. The CDR3 has 13 residues. The CDR3 nucleotides read TGTGCCAGCAGCTTGCAGGGGGATCAGCCCCAGCATTTT. It is translated as CASSLQGDQPQHF.

The chain uses TRBV19 and TRBJ1-2; possibly TRBD1 for D (6 bases). The V gene lost 4 bases and the J gene lost 3 bases, with 15 bases spanning the gap. Germline lookup yields CDR1 LNHDA and CDR2 SQIVND (reference sequence). The CDR3 has 15 residues. CDR3 residues: CASSTLQGLDYGYTF. Here the CDR3 DNA reads TGTGCCAGTAGTACCTTACAGGGTCTCGACTATGGCTACACCTTC.

In this sample, this clone turned up once. This chain connects TRBV25-1 to TRBJ1-4; tentatively, D is TRBD1 (6 bases). The CDR3 consists of 13 residues. Germline CDR1 is MGHDK and CDR2 is SYGVNS. Trimming removed 6 bases from V and 3 bases from J, with 8 bases in between. CDR3 region: CASRRQANEKLFF. DNA of the CDR3: TGTGCCAGCAGGAGACAGGCTAATGAAAAACTGTTTTTT.

V usage is TRBV7-6 and J usage is TRBJ1-4; no clear D gene. This CDR3 region has 15 residues. Germline assignment: CDR1 SGHVS and CDR2 FNYEAQ. The V end was cut by 1 base, the J end by 0 bases, with 6 bases between. CDR3 nucleotides: TGTGCCAGCAGCTTAGGGGCAGCAACTAATGAAAAACTGTTTTTT. Amino acid sequence: CASSLGAATNEKLFF. Complete variable domain (other parts from reference TRBV7-6 and TRBJ1-4): GAGVSQSPRYKVTKRGQDVALRCDPISGHVSLYWYRQALGQGPEFLTYFNYEAQQDKSGLPNDRFSAERPEGSISTLTIQRTEQRDSAMYRCASSLGAATNEKLFFGSGTQLSVL.

The chain carries TRBV15 and TRBJ2-1; D remains unclear. Germline loops: CDR1 LNHNV, CDR2 YYDKDF (reference sequence). CDR3 size: 11 residues. The V and J ends lost 3 bases and 6 bases respectively, with 3 bases between them. CDR3 DNA: TGTGCCACCAGCAGCCTCAATGAGCAGTTCTTC. It translates to CATSSLNEQFF. The variable domain in full, completed from reference TRBV15 and TRBJ2-1, reads DAMVIQNPRYQVTQFGKPVTLSCSQTLNHNVMYWYQQKSSQAPKLLFHYYDKDFNNEADTPDNFQSRRPNTSFCFLDIRSPGLGDTAMYLCATSSLNEQFFGPGTRLTVL.

This clone was seen only once. The rearrangement joins TRBV5-1 to TRBJ2-3; 7 nucleotides line up with TRBD2. From germline, CDR1 is SGHRS and CDR2 YFSETQ. The CDR3 loop spans 16 amino acids. The V gene end was trimmed by 4 bases and the J gene end by 2 bases; junction bases not matched to a gene: 10. The CDR3 protein is CASSARLATLTDTQYF. The CDR3 region has the DNA TGCGCCAGCAGCGCAAGACTAGCCACTCTCACAGATACGCAGTATTTT.

The chain combines TRBV5-1 with TRBJ2-1; 9 nucleotides line up with TRBD1. Germline V gene sequence: CDR1 SGHRS, CDR2 YFSETQ. V shed 3 bases and J 8 bases; nucleotides not matched to a gene: 9. This CDR3 is 15 amino acids long. Written as DNA, the CDR3 is TGCGCCAGCAGCTCCGGGACAGGGAACCCCCATGAGCAGTTCTTC. Translated, it gives CASSSGTGNPHEQFF. Filled out from reference TRBV5-1 and TRBJ2-1, the complete variable domain reads KAGVTQTPRYLIKTRGQQVTLSCSPISGHRSVSWYQQTPGQGLQFLFEYFSETQRNKGNFPGRFSGRQFSNSRSEMNVSTLELGDSALYLCASSSGTGNPHEQFFGPGTRLTVL.

The rearrangement links TRBV28 to TRBJ1-5; tentatively, D is TRBD1 (6 bases). Germline assignment: CDR1 MDHEN and CDR2 SYDVKM. V was trimmed by 6 bases and J by 7 bases, leaving 10 bases between them. The CDR3 is 12 amino acids. This CDR3 is CASRGQNQPQHF. CDR3 nucleotides: TGTGCCAGCAGGGGACAAAACCAGCCCCAGCATTTT.

This chain uses TRBV5-1 with TRBJ2-3, with a possible D match to TRBD1 (5 bases). This CDR3 is built from 16 residues. V was shortened by 3 bases and J by 1 base, with 15 bases between the two germline ends. The V gene's germline CDR1 is SGHRS and CDR2 YFSETQ. The CDR3 DNA follows: TGCGCCAGCAGCTGGGCCCCAGGGTCGGGCACAGATACGCAGTATTTT. Its protein is CASSWAPGSGTDTQYF. The whole variable domain, filled in from reference TRBV5-1 and TRBJ2-3, reads KAGVTQTPRYLIKTRGQQVTLSCSPISGHRSVSWYQQTPGQGLQFLFEYFSETQRNKGNFPGRFSGRQFSNSRSEMNVSTLELGDSALYLCASSWAPGSGTDTQYFGPGTRLTVL.

V gene TRBV5-1 combines with J gene TRBJ1-4; D unresolved. Trimming cost V 4 bases and J 3 bases, with 10 bases left between them. Germline-derived CDR1 and CDR2 are SGHRS and YFSETQ. The CDR3 runs 14 residues. The CDR3 spells CASSAAVANEKLFF. The CDR3 DNA reads as TGCGCCAGCAGCGCTGCCGTAGCTAATGAAAAACTGTTTTTT. Looking up the rest from reference TRBV5-1 and TRBJ1-4 gives the full variable domain: KAGVTQTPRYLIKTRGQQVTLSCSPISGHRSVSWYQQTPGQGLQFLFEYFSETQRNKGNFPGRFSGRQFSNSRSEMNVSTLELGDSALYLCASSAAVANEKLFFGSGTQLSVL.

J is TRBJ2-6 and V is TRBV7-2; TRBD1 aligns across 7 bases. This CDR3 has 15 residues. CDR1 is SGHTA, CDR2 FQGNSA, per germline. V gave up 5 bases and J gave up 1 base; unmatched junction bases: 2. CDR3 nucleotides: TGTGCCAGCAGCACAGGGGTTTCTGGGGCCAACGTCCTGACTTTC. Protein product: CASSTGVSGANVLTF.

This CDR3 is CSGSTSGGTDTQYF. In DNA form, the CDR3 reads TGCAGCGGATCGACTAGCGGGGGGACAGATACGCAGTATTTT. V is TRBV29-1 and J is TRBJ2-3; 13 bases line up with TRBD2. CDR3 size: 14 residues. CDR1 is SQVTM and CDR2 is ANQGSEA in the germline V gene. V lost 7 bases and J lost 3; bases outside the gene matches: 4.